Each of the 20 T cell receptor beta chains below was sequenced from the same sample in a study of T cells in Graves' hyperthyroidism and ophthalmopathy. What was amplified from RNA transcripts were TCR beta CDR3 regions. Carried out on the TCR CDR3, a first-round RT-PCR used the HTBI primer set. TCRdb reanalysed the multiplex PCR reads using MiXCR and keeps one entry per CDR3 protein. The sample shows over 700,000 distinct CDR3 sequences, 38% of them seen only once. Sequencing was performed on blood. These receptors all come from a man between 18 and 35 years old with Graves' hyperthyroidism.

There are many counts of this clonotype. This chain uses TRBV6-5 with TRBJ1-1; the match to TRBD1 covers 7 bases. Looked up from germline, CDR1 is MNHEY and CDR2 is SVGAGI. This CDR3 comprises 13 residues. The V segment lost 2 bases and the J segment 6 bases; nucleotides outside the gene matches: 3. CDR3 bases: TGTGCCAGCAGTTACGGGCAGGGGGCTGAAGCTTTCTTT. As protein: CASSYGQGAEAFF.

This sequence joins TRBV7-9 and TRBJ2-5, with D possibly TRBD2 on 5 matching bases. The CDR3 runs to 17 residues. Germline V lookup: CDR1 SEHNR, CDR2 FQNEAQ (reference sequence). Trimming removed 8 bases from V and 5 bases from J, with 27 bases in between. The CDR3 DNA reads TGTGCCAGCTGGGTCTCTGCAAGCGGATCGGCGACGGAGACCCAGTACTTC. Translating gives CASWVSASGSATETQYF.

The chain recombines TRBV2 with TRBJ2-2; D perhaps matches TRBD2 (5 bases). Germline CDR1 SNHLY, CDR2 FYNNEI. This CDR3 has 13 amino acids. The V end was cut by 6 bases, the J end by 8 bases, with 13 bases between. The CDR3: CASRSLGQGELFF. DNA of the CDR3: TGTGCCAGCAGGTCACTAGGGCAAGGGGAGCTGTTTTTT.

The CDR3 loop reads CASSAGRSSGANVLTF. The CDR3 DNA reads as TGTGCCAGCAGTGCGGGACGGTCTTCTGGGGCCAACGTCCTGACTTTC. The chain links TRBV7-6 to TRBJ2-6; a possible D gene is TRBD2 (6 bases). This CDR3 spans 16 amino acids. V shed 6 bases and J shed 1 base, with 13 bases lying between them. Germline V CDR1 and CDR2: SGHVS, FNYEAQ.

This clonotype was seen a handful of times. Mismatch with germline at one junction end may stem from a read error. The chain carries TRBV7-2 and TRBJ1-2; D remains ambiguous. This CDR3 comprises 13 residues. Germline CDR1 SGHTA, CDR2 FQGNSA. The CDR3, as DNA: TGCGCCAGCAGCCAAGTAGCCACGTATGGCTACACCTTC. Its protein product is CASSQVATYGYTF. Using reference TRBV7-2 and TRBJ1-2 for the parts outside the CDR3, the full variable domain is GAGVSQSPSNKVTEKGKDVELRCDPISGHTALYWYRQSLGQGLEFLIYFQGNSAPDKSGLPSDRFSAERTGGSVSTLTIQRTQQEDSAVYLCASSQVATYGYTFGSGTRLTVV.

The chain joins TRBV6-1 to TRBJ2-5; a possible D gene is TRBD2 (5 bases). Trimming removed 6 bases from V and 7 bases from J, with 12 bases in between. The V gene's germline CDR1 is MNHNS and CDR2 SASEGT. This CDR3 has 12 residues. The CDR3 coding sequence is TGTGCCAGCAGCGGGAACCGAGGGACCCAGTACTTC. The encoded protein is CASSGNRGTQYF.

A word on this clonotype: One base away lies a much larger clone, so this may be a sequencing read error. V and J are TRBV7-9 and TRBJ1-6; 9 positions agree with TRBD1. The CDR3 consists of 15 residues. V shed 3 bases, J shed 8 bases, and the junction held 5 bases outside the gene matches. Germline V gene sequence: CDR1 SEHNR, CDR2 FQNEAQ (reference sequence). CDR3 region: CASSLTWDRDSPLHF. In nucleotides, the CDR3 is TGTGCCAGCAGCTTGACCTGGGACAGGGATTCACCCCTCCACTTT.

The CDR3 DNA reads TGTGCCAGCGGACGAGCCCTCTGGAATTCACCCCTCCACTTT. Encoded protein: CASGRALWNSPLHF. The genes are TRBV7-9 and TRBJ1-6; D gene ambiguous. The CDR3 extends over 14 amino acids. V shed 8 bases and J shed 7 bases, with 15 bases lying between them. Per the germline V gene, CDR1 is SEHNR and CDR2 is FQNEAQ (reference sequence).

In its sample, this clonotype was seen a few times. This sequence joins TRBV7-2 and TRBJ2-1; D possibly corresponds to TRBD2 (6 bases). CDR3 length equals 16 residues. The V gene lost 5 bases and the J gene lost 0 bases, with 14 bases spanning the gap. Germline CDR1 is SGHTA and CDR2 is FQGNSA. CDR3 sequence reads: CASSLLAGSSYNEQFF. The CDR3 bases are TGTGCCAGCAGCCTCCTGGCGGGGAGCTCCTACAATGAGCAGTTCTTC.

The genes are TRBV11-2 and TRBJ2-7; TRBD1 is a possible D gene (5 bases). The germline gives CDR1 SGHAT, CDR2 FQNNGV. Trimming stripped 0 bases from V and 6 bases from J, with 12 bases between. This CDR3 has 14 amino acids. CDR3 loop: CASSLDRQPGEQYF. Written as DNA, the CDR3 is TGTGCCAGCAGCTTAGATCGACAGCCGGGCGAGCAGTACTTC.

This clonotype was recorded many times. The chain combines TRBV24-1 with TRBJ1-5, with a weak D call TRBD1 (6 bases). V lost 2 bases to trimming and J lost 0 bases, with 10 bases between them. Germline V gene sequence: CDR1 KGHDR, CDR2 SFDVKD. This CDR3 is built from 16 residues. CDR3 residues: CATSDWAGDSNQPQHF. CDR3 sequence (DNA): TGTGCCACCAGTGATTGGGCAGGGGATAGCAATCAGCCCCAGCATTTT.

At least ten counts were recorded for this clonotype. The chain couples TRBV2 to TRBJ1-1, with TRBD1 identical over 9 bases. The germline V gene encodes CDR1 SNHLY and CDR2 FYNNEI. The length of the CDR3 is 14 residues. V lost 8 bases and J lost 4; bases outside the gene matches: 8. CDR3 bases: TGTGCCAGCTCTAACAGGGGGCGTAGCACTGAAGCTTTCTTT. Its translation is CASSNRGRSTEAFF.

The chain uses TRBV15 and TRBJ2-5; tentative D call: TRBD1 (7 bases). Germline loops: CDR1 LNHNV, CDR2 YYDKDF (reference sequence). This CDR3 spans 18 amino acids. Trimming left V 0 bases short and J 1 base short, with 18 bases between. The CDR3 is CATSRDGGRGVSQETQYF. For the CDR3, the DNA is TGTGCCACCAGCAGAGATGGGGGCAGGGGGGTTTCCCAAGAGACCCAGTACTTC.

This clonotype occurred a few times. This sequence joins TRBV2 and TRBJ2-7; maybe TRBD2 (6 bases). The CDR3 totals 15 residues. V was clipped by 1 base and J by 6 bases, with 16 bases between them. Germline V gene data show CDR1 as SNHLY and CDR2 as FYNNEI. The DNA of the CDR3 is TGTGCCAGCAGTGAAGGGACGGGACTTGTGGTCGAGCAGTACTTC. Residues: CASSEGTGLVVEQYF.

This clonotype has just a few counts. J is TRBJ1-6 and V is TRBV12-3 or TRBV12-4; TRBD1 might be the D (6 bases). With 6 bases removed from V and 4 bases from J, the gap between germline ends came to 13 bases. This CDR3 comprises 15 residues. The CDR3 here is CASRSGTSYNSPLHF. The CDR3 DNA reads TGTGCCAGCAGGTCCGGGACAAGTTATAATTCACCCCTCCACTTT.

This clonotype is a singleton in its sample. This chain uses TRBV7-8 with TRBJ1-4; no firm D call. CDR3 length: 13 amino acids. Trimming pared 6 bases from V and 8 bases from J, leaving 13 bases between. CDR1 is SGHVS and CDR2 is FQNEAQ in the germline V gene. The CDR3 DNA reads TGTGCCAGCAGTCTCATGATGGGCGAAAAACTGTTTTTT. It translates to CASSLMMGEKLFF.

This clonotype came up a few times. The chain employs TRBV20-1 and TRBJ1-6, with 8 bases matching TRBD1. CDR1 and CDR2 (germline): DFQATT, SNEGSKA (reference sequence). The V segment lost 3 bases and the J segment 4 bases; nucleotides outside the gene matches: 2. The CDR3 is made up of 14 amino acids. CDR3 loop: CSARDRAYNSPLHF. CDR3 sequence (DNA): TGCAGTGCTAGGGACAGGGCGTATAATTCACCCCTCCACTTT.

The chain recombines TRBV19 with TRBJ2-2, with 8 bases identical to TRBD1. The J segment lost 4 bases and the V segment lost 6 bases, leaving 4 bases of the junction unmatched. CDR3 size: 14 residues. Germline V gene sequence: CDR1 LNHDA, CDR2 SQIVND (reference sequence). The CDR3 loop reads CASRTGEFTGELFF. CDR3 bases: TGTGCCAGTAGGACAGGGGAATTCACCGGGGAGCTGTTTTTT.

The gene calls are TRBV9 and TRBJ1-2, with a possible D match to TRBD1 (5 bases). The CDR3 totals 17 residues. The germline V gene encodes CDR1 SGDLS and CDR2 YYNGEE. V was shortened by 0 bases and J by 1 base, with 16 bases between the two germline ends. For the CDR3, the DNA is TGTGCCAGCAGCGTAGAGGGAGGAGGGACCAATAACTATGGCTACACCTTC. Encoded protein: CASSVEGGGTNNYGYTF.

This clonotype was detected ten times or more. The chain links TRBV7-2 to TRBJ2-7; 7 bases are shared with TRBD1. Unmatched junction bases numbered 12, after V lost 4 bases and J lost 12 bases. Looked up from germline, CDR1 is SGHTA and CDR2 is FQGNSA. CDR3 length: 13 amino acids. The CDR3 nucleotides read TGTGCCAGCAGCTCACTGTCGACAGGGCAGCTGTACTTC. Translation gives CASSSLSTGQLYF. The full variable domain, completed using reference TRBV7-2 and TRBJ2-7, is GAGVSQSPSNKVTEKGKDVELRCDPISGHTALYWYRQSLGQGLEFLIYFQGNSAPDKSGLPSDRFSAERTGGSVSTLTIQRTQQEDSAVYLCASSSLSTGQLYFGPGTRLTVT.